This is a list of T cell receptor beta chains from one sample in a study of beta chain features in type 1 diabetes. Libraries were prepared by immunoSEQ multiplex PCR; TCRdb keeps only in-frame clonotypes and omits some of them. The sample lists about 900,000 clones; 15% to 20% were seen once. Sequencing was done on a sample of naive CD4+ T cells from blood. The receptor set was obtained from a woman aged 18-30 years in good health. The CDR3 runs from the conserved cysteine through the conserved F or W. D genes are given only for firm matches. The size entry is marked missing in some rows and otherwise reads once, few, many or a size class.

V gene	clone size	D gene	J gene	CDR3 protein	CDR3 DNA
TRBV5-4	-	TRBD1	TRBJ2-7	CASRRQGEGEQYF	TGTGCCAGTAGAAGACAGGGGGAGGGTGAGCAGTACTTC
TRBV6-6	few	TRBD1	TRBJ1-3	CASSTRDRAATIYF	TGTGCCAGCTCCACGCGCGACAGGGCCGCAACCATATATTTT
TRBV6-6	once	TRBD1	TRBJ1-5	CASSRRDSLNQPQHF	TGTGCCAGCAGTCGCCGGGACAGTCTAAATCAGCCCCAGCATTTT
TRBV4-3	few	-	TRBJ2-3	CASSQVASTDTQYF	TGCGCCAGCAGCCAAGTGGCTTCCACAGATACGCAGTATTTT
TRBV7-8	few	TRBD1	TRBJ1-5	CASSLNSGGFQPQHF	TGTGCCAGCAGCTTAAATTCAGGGGGCTTTCAGCCCCAGCATTTT
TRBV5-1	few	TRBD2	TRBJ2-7	CASSFQSGTSPEQYF	TGCGCCAGCAGTTTTCAAAGCGGGACCTCTCCCGAGCAGTACTTC
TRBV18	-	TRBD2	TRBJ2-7	CASSPPSGRDGYEQYF	TGTGCCAGCTCCCCACCTAGCGGGAGGGACGGGTACGAGCAGTACTTC
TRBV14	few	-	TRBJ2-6	CASSQTLIVRKGPSSGANVLTF	TGTGCCAGCAGCCAGACGTTAATCGTTAGAAAGGGGCCGAGCTCTGGGGCCAACGTCCTGACTTTC
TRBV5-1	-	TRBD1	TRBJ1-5	CASSLGDRDDQPQHF	TGCGCCAGCAGCTTGGGTGACAGGGATGATCAGCCCCAGCATTTT
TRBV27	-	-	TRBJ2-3	CASSLGQGIADTQYF	TGTGCCAGCAGTTTAGGGCAGGGTATAGCAGATACGCAGTATTTT
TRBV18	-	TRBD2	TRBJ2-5	CASSTTSAEETQYF	TGTGCCAGCTCAACGACTAGCGCCGAAGAGACCCAGTACTTC
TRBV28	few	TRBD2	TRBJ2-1	CAIKRETRNEQFF	TGTGCCATTAAGCGGGAGACGCGCAATGAGCAGTTCTTC
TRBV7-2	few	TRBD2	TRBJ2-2	CASSTGTSGHTGELFF	TGTGCCAGCAGCACGGGGACTAGCGGACACACCGGGGAGCTGTTTTTT
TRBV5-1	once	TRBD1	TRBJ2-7	CASSQTVTGVYEQYF	TGCGCCAGCAGTCAAACCGTGACAGGGGTCTACGAGCAGTACTTC
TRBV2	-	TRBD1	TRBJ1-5	CASSGTGNSNQPQHF	TGTGCCAGCAGTGGGACAGGGAATAGCAATCAGCCCCAGCATTTT
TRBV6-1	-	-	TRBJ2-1	CASSEGAGRLPNEQFF	TGTGCCAGCAGTGAAGGAGCGGGTCGTCTCCCCAATGAGCAGTTCTTC
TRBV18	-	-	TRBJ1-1	CASSMTGRNTEAFF	TGTGCCAGCTCGATGACAGGACGAAACACTGAAGCTTTCTTT
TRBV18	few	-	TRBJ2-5	CASSLNPPGGQETQYF	TGTGCCAGCTCACTTAACCCACCCGGGGGACAAGAGACCCAGTACTTC
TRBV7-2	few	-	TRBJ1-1	CASSLGRTNTEAFF	TGTGCCAGCAGCTTAGGCAGGACAAACACTGAAGCTTTCTTT
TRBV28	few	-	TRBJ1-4	CASSEGVEEKLFF	TGTGCCAGCAGTGAAGGGGTTGAGGAAAAACTGTTTTTT
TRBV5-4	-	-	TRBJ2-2	CASQSGDTSGELFF	TGTGCCAGCCAGTCGGGTGATACATCGGGGGAGCTGTTTTTT
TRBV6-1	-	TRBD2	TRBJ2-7	CASKLAGDSEQYF	TGTGCCAGCAAACTAGCGGGAGACTCCGAGCAGTACTTC
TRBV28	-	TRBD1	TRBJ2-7	CASSSRPGQGEQYF	TGTGCCAGCAGTTCACGGCCGGGACAGGGAGAGCAGTACTTC
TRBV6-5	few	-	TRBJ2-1	CASSYSGGNDNEQFF	TGTGCCAGCAGTTACTCTGGAGGGAACGACAATGAGCAGTTCTTC
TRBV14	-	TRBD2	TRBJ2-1	CASSQEVWLAGARINEQFF	TGTGCCAGCAGCCAAGAAGTTTGGCTAGCGGGAGCCCGAATTAATGAGCAGTTCTTC
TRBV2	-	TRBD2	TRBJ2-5	CASSGPSGNQETQYF	TGTGCCAGCAGTGGGCCTAGCGGGAACCAAGAGACCCAGTACTTC
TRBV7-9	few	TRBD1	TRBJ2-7	CASSLYRGYEQYF	TGTGCCAGCAGCCTTTACAGGGGCTACGAGCAGTACTTC
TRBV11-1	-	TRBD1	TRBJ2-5	CASSLVTGEETQYF	TGTGCCAGCAGCTTAGTTACAGGGGAAGAGACCCAGTACTTC
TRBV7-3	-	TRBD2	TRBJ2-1	CASSLARGGNEQFF	TGTGCCAGCAGCCTAGCCCGGGGGGGAAATGAGCAGTTCTTC
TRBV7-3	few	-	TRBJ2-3	CASSLRHSTDTQYF	TGTGCCAGCAGCTTAAGGCACAGCACAGATACGCAGTATTTT
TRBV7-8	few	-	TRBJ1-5	CASSIDTGLSNQPQHF	TGTGCCAGCAGCATAGATACGGGACTTTCTAATCAGCCCCAGCATTTT
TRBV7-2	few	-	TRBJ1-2	CASSLDRVGDGYTF	TGTGCCAGCAGCTTAGACAGGGTAGGCGATGGCTACACCTTC
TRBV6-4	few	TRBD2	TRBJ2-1	CASSATSSSYNEQFF	TGTGCCAGCAGTGCGACTAGCAGCTCCTACAATGAGCAGTTCTTC
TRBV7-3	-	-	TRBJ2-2	CASSLVGFNTGELFF	TGTGCCAGCAGCCTCGTCGGGTTTAACACCGGGGAGCTGTTTTTT
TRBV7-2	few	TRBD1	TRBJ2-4	CASSNDRGAKAKNIQYF	TGTGCCAGCAGCAACGACAGGGGCGCCAAAGCCAAAAACATTCAGTACTTC
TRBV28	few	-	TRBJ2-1	CASSYGTTQFF	TGTGCCAGCAGTTACGGGACAACGCAGTTCTTC
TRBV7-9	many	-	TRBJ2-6	CASSLDLPGANVLTF	TGTGCCAGCAGCTTAGATCTTCCTGGGGCCAACGTCCTGACTTTC
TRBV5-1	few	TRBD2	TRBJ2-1	CASTRRSSGVSYNEQFF	TGCGCCAGCACCCGCCGGAGCAGCGGGGTCTCCTACAATGAGCAGTTCTTC
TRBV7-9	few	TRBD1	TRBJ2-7	CASSSGQGAFYEQYF	TGTGCCAGCAGCTCCGGACAGGGGGCATTCTACGAGCAGTACTTC
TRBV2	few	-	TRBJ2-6	CASSVPEGRTGANVLTF	TGTGCCAGCAGTGTTCCGGAGGGAAGGACTGGGGCCAACGTCCTGACTTTC
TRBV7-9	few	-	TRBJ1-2	CASSSAGTLLMGYTF	TGTGCCAGCAGCTCGGCCGGGACCCTTCTTATGGGCTACACCTTC
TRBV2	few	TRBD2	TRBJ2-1	CASRPMTSGLYNEQFF	TGTGCCAGCAGACCAATGACTAGCGGACTGTACAATGAGCAGTTCTTC
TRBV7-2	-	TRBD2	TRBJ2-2	CASRRRLAGLTGELFF	TGTGCCAGCAGGCGGAGACTAGCGGGATTGACCGGGGAGCTGTTTTTT
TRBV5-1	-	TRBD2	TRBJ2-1	CASSFETSAHSYNEQFF	TGCGCCAGCAGCTTCGAAACTAGCGCCCACTCCTACAATGAGCAGTTCTTC
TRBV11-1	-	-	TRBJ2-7	CASSLGTYEQYF	TGTGCCAGCAGCTTGGGGACCTACGAGCAGTACTTC
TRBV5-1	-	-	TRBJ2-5	CASSLAPGGQETQYF	TGCGCCAGCAGCTTGGCCCCAGGGGGGCAAGAGACCCAGTACTTC
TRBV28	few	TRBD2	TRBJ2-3	CASSRTFSGATDTQYF	TGTGCCAGCAGCCGGACCTTTAGCGGGGCCACAGATACGCAGTATTTT
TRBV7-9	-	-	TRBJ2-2	CASSLISSNTGELFF	TGTGCCAGCAGCTTAATTAGTTCGAACACCGGGGAGCTGTTTTTT
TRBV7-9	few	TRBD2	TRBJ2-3	CASSLNAGVGTDTQYF	TGTGCCAGCAGCTTAAATGCGGGAGTTGGCACAGATACGCAGTATTTT
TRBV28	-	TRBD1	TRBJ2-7	CASSSPGQSYEQYF	TGTGCCAGCAGTTCTCCGGGACAGTCCTACGAGCAGTACTTC
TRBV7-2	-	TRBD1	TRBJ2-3	CASSLERGRDTQYF	TGTGCCAGCAGCTTAGAGAGGGGGCGAGATACGCAGTATTTT
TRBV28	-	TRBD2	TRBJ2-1	CASSPPGLAGAGNEQFF	TGTGCCAGCAGTCCGCCGGGACTAGCGGGAGCCGGTAATGAGCAGTTCTTC
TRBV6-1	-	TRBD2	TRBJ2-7	CASSMLAGGHRQYF	TGTGCCAGCAGTATGCTAGCGGGAGGGCACCGGCAGTACTTC
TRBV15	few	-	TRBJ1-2	CATSRDVGHYGYTF	TGTGCCACCAGCAGAGATGTCGGGCACTATGGCTACACCTTC
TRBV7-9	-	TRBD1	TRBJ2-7	CASSPAGTATYEQYF	TGTGCCAGCAGCCCAGCCGGGACAGCCACCTACGAGCAGTACTTC